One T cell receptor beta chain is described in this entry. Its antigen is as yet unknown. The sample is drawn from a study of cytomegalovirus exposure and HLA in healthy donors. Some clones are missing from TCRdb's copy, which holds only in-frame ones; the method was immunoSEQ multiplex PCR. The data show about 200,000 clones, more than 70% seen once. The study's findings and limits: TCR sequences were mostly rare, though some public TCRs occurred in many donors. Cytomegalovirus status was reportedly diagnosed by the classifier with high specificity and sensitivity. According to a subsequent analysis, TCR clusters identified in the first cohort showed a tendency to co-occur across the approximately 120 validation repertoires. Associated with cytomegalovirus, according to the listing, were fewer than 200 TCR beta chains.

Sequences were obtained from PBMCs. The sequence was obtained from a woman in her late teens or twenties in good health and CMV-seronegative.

CDR3 DNA sequence: TGTGCCAGCACCCCTACGGTCCGGACAGGCCGACCCTACGAGCAGTACTTC. Translated, it gives CASTPTVRTGRPYEQYF. The chain is built from TRBV27 and TRBJ2-7; TRBD1 matches at 7 bases. Germline loops: CDR1 MNHEY, CDR2 SMNVEV (reference sequence). The length of the CDR3 is 17 residues. The V segment lost 7 bases and the J segment 2 bases; nucleotides outside the gene matches: 17.